This T cell receptor beta chain is drawn from a study of blood T cell repertoires in COVID-19. On the study more broadly: Samples representing acute and convalescent COVID-19 were sourced from the United States, Italy and Spain.

Libraries were prepared by immunoSEQ multiplex PCR; TCRdb keeps only in-frame clonotypes and omits some of them. The table records 120,000 to 150,000 clones, just under 85% of them present only once. The CDR3 extends over 15 amino acids. CDR1 and CDR2 from the germline V gene are LNHDA and SQIVND (reference sequence). V trimming: 4 bases; J trimming: 2 bases; junction bases outside the gene matches: 6. In terms of age and location, participants ranged from roughly 18 to 95 years and lived in around 22 US areas. Grouping used clinical history reported by participants in a survey and questionnaire. This clone was seen a single time.

The chain couples TRBV19 to TRBJ2-7, with 9 bases aligning to TRBD1. This TCR was sampled from a woman between 50 and 59 years old with acute COVID-19. Sequences were obtained from PBMCs or T cells enriched from blood (not recorded which). For the CDR3, the DNA is TGTGCCAGTAGTACTGCCGGGACAGGGCCCTACGAGCAGTACTTC. Protein product: CASSTAGTGPYEQYF.